Listed here is a single T cell receptor beta chain. The antigen remains undetermined. The record originates from a study of T cell responses to AZD1222 COVID-19 vaccine. Notes on the study in general: Baseline seropositivity occurred in only six or seven AZD1222 recipients. Per reports, nearly half of all spike-specific TCRs target regions that are unmutated in variants. Spike-specific TCR breadth and depth rose after two AZD1222 doses.

Assay: immunoSEQ multiplex PCR; the TCRdb copy retains only in-frame clones and omits some. The sample yields about 140,000 clones, approximately 85% seen once. Per the germline V gene, CDR1 is LGHDT and CDR2 is YNNKEL (reference sequence). The CDR3 extends over 11 amino acids. V shed 9 bases and J shed 4 bases, with 9 bases lying between them. Here the sequenced sample was peripheral blood, taken 28 days after the second dose of the MenACWY control vaccine. The clonotype originates from an adult who received the MenACWY meningococcal vaccine as a control. This chain connects TRBV3-1 (or the pseudogene TRBV3-2) to TRBJ1-1; D possibly corresponds to TRBD1 (6 bases). This CDR3 is CASEGGTEAFF. The DNA of the CDR3 is TGTGCCAGTGAGGGGGGCACTGAAGCTTTCTTT.